Listed here are 27 T cell receptor beta chains from one sample, sequenced in a study of metastatic and nonmetastatic thyroid tumors. TCRdb called clones again from the PCR reads with MiXCR. This sample has around 53,000 clones, with 20% to 25% found just once. Patients underwent thyroid surgery, and none had received any treatment before it. The specimen sequenced was blood. Receptors were obtained from a female donor with papillary thyroid cancer or a benign thyroid nodule (not recorded which). Some clones in this sample may be carry-over from other donors' samples.

This clone was seen ten or more times. This rearrangement joins TRBV2 to TRBJ2-1; D not certain. V dropped 4 bases and J dropped 11 bases, with 3 bases sitting between them. This CDR3 spans 9 amino acids. CDR1 is SNHLY and CDR2 is FYNNEI in the germline V gene. This CDR3 is CASSGKQFF. CDR3 DNA: TGTGCCAGCAGTGGTAAGCAGTTCTTC.

This clone ranks as medium-sized (0.01 to 0.1%). Other DNA sequences within the sample encode an identical CDR3. The CDR3 is CASSIWVGPAQPQHF. In DNA, the CDR3 is TGTGCCAGTAGTATCTGGGTGGGACCGGCGCAGCCCCAGCATTTT. The V gene is TRBV19, the J gene TRBJ1-5; a weak D match, TRBD1 (5 bases). The CDR3 has 15 amino acids. The germline V gene encodes CDR1 LNHDA and CDR2 SQIVND (reference sequence). The V end was cut by 3 bases, the J end by 7 bases, with 16 bases between.

This clone showed up just a few times. A much larger clone is a single base away; this may be a read error. This chain links TRBV5-6 with TRBJ2-7; D remains unclear. Germline CDR1 reads SGHDT; CDR2 reads YYEEEE. The CDR3 totals 13 residues. Trimming pared 0 bases from V and 5 bases from J, leaving 9 bases between. DNA of the CDR3: TGTGCCAGCAGCTTGGTACAGTCCCACGAGCAGTACTTC. It translates to CASSLVQSHEQYF.

This clone was seen many times. The rearrangement uses TRBV20-1 and TRBJ1-1; 9 bases are a match to TRBD1. Germline V gene lookup returns CDR1 DFQATT and CDR2 SNEGSKA (reference sequence). The V gene end was trimmed by 0 bases and the J gene end by 6 bases; junction bases not matched to a gene: 8. The CDR3 loop spans 15 amino acids. The chain's CDR3 is CSARDVDRGFSEAFF. The CDR3 coding sequence is TGCAGTGCTAGAGATGTGGACAGGGGTTTCTCTGAAGCTTTCTTT.

This clone was detected a few times. As the CDR3 is not closed by the conserved phenylalanine or tryptophan, this likely results from a read error. The chain recombines TRBV27 with TRBJ1-1; a possible D gene is TRBD1 (6 bases). The CDR3 spans 16 residues. Germline-derived CDR1 and CDR2 are MNHEY and SMNVEV (reference sequence). V shed 4 bases and J shed 1 base, with 16 bases lying between them. In DNA, the CDR3 is TGTGCCAGCAGTTCATCTCTAATGGGGGCGAACACTGAAGCTTTCCTT. Translation: CASSSSLMGANTEAFL.

This clone was seen at least ten times. This sequence joins TRBV5-4 and TRBJ1-3; no reliable D call. The CDR3 extends over 15 amino acids. Germline V gene lookup returns CDR1 SGHNT and CDR2 YYREEE (reference sequence). Trimming pared 4 bases from V and 3 bases from J, leaving 14 bases between. The CDR3: CASSPGREGGNTIYF. CDR3 DNA: TGTGCCAGCAGCCCCGGACGCGAAGGTGGAAACACCATATATTTT.

The sample holds many counts of this clone. The chain links TRBV2 to TRBJ2-2, with 11 bases aligning to TRBD2. J gave up 5 bases and V 3 bases, and 2 bases lay outside the gene matches. The CDR3 has 15 residues. CDR1 SNHLY and CDR2 FYNNEI come from the germline V gene. CDR3 nucleotides: TGTGCCAGCAGTGACCTAGCGGGAGGAACCGGGGAGCTGTTTTTT. Amino acid sequence: CASSDLAGGTGELFF.

This clone appeared many times. The chain employs TRBV6-1 and TRBJ1-4, with D perhaps matching TRBD1 (6 bases). The germline V gene has CDR1 MNHNS and CDR2 SASEGT. The CDR3 has 14 amino acids. V lost 4 bases and J 5 bases, leaving 11 bases between the germline ends. CDR3 DNA: TGTGCCAGCAGTGTAGGGGGGGGAAATGAAAAACTGTTTTTT. Its translation: CASSVGGGNEKLFF.

Many counts were recorded for this clone. The chain combines TRBV27 with TRBJ2-7; tentatively, D is TRBD2 (7 bases). The V end lost 7 bases, the J end lost 2 bases, and 15 bases lay between the germline ends. The CDR3 runs 14 residues. Germline lookup yields CDR1 MNHEY and CDR2 SMNVEV (reference sequence). The CDR3 DNA reads as TGTGCCAGCACCAGAGGGGGGGGAGCCTACGAGCAGTACTTC. As protein: CASTRGGGAYEQYF.

This clone was recorded at least ten times. This may be a read error: a much more frequent sequence differs by one nucleotide. Other DNA sequences within the sample encode an identical CDR3. The chain uses TRBV5-5 and TRBJ2-1, with 7 bases identical to TRBD1. CDR3 length: 14 residues. J lost 4 bases, V lost 4 bases, and 5 bases had no gene match. Germline values: CDR1 SGHKS, CDR2 YYEKEE (reference sequence). CDR3 sequence reads: CASSLGQSYNEQFF. The CDR3 DNA sequence: TGTGCCAGCAGCCTGGGACAGAGTTACAATGAGCAGTTCTTC.

This clone was seen at least ten times. V is TRBV7-9 and J is TRBJ1-6; D remains ambiguous. Per the germline V gene, CDR1 is SEHNR and CDR2 is FQNEAQ (reference sequence). V was pared by 1 base and J by 4 bases, with 8 bases between. The CDR3 extends over 15 amino acids. For the CDR3, the DNA is TGTGCCAGCAGCTTAGGGGGTCCTTATAATTCACCCCTCCACTTT. Its translation is CASSLGGPYNSPLHF.

This clone was seen ten or more times. The chain couples TRBV7-9 to TRBJ1-2, with TRBD1 as a possible D gene (5 bases). The germline gives CDR1 SEHNR, CDR2 FQNEAQ (reference sequence). This CDR3 has 15 residues. V lost 5 bases, J lost 5 bases, and 18 bases lay in between. In DNA form, the CDR3 reads TGTGCCAGCAGCCCACAGGTCCCCGGAATATATGGCTACACCTTC. As protein: CASSPQVPGIYGYTF.

This clone was observed many times. The gene calls are TRBV10-1 and TRBJ2-2, with D tentatively TRBD2 (5 bases). CDR3 length: 13 amino acids. Germline values: CDR1 WNHNN, CDR2 SYGVQD (reference sequence). V dropped 6 bases and J dropped 6 bases, with 11 bases sitting between them. The DNA of the CDR3 is TGCGCCAGCAGCCAACAGAGGGCCGGGGAGCTGTTTTTT. This encodes CASSQQRAGELFF.

For this clone: An end of the junction does not agree with germline; a read error may underlie this. The chain recombines TRBV6-1 with TRBJ2-2, with D possibly TRBD1 on 8 matching bases. The CDR3 totals 15 residues. Germline V lookup: CDR1 MNHNS, CDR2 SASEGT. DNA for the CDR3: TGTGCCAGCAGGGGAGGGGGGACAGGCACCTGGGAGCTGTTTTTT. This gives the protein CASRGGGTGTWELFF.

Concerning this clone itself: A much larger clone lies one base from this, so it may be a read error. This specimen includes other DNA sequences encoding the same CDR3. The chain carries TRBV28 and TRBJ1-2; tentative D call: TRBD1 (5 bases). Trimming stripped 7 bases from V and 5 bases from J, with 14 bases between. Germline assignment: CDR1 MDHEN and CDR2 SYDVKM. The CDR3 totals 13 residues. The CDR3 bases are TGTGCCAGCAACTTTCAGGGAACATATGGCTACACCTTC. It codes for CASNFQGTYGYTF.

This clone was recorded at least ten times. A single base separates this from a much larger clone, so it may be a read error. V usage is TRBV28 and J usage is TRBJ1-1, with D hard to call. Deletions cut 2 bases from V and 0 bases from J, with 7 bases between. The CDR3 loop spans 14 amino acids. CDR1 is MDHEN, CDR2 SYDVKM, per germline. CDR3 sequence (DNA): TGTGCCAGCAGTTTAGGGCGGATGAACACTGAAGCTTTCTTT. Its translation is CASSLGRMNTEAFF.

This chain uses TRBV6-4 with TRBJ1-2; 9 nucleotides match TRBD1. CDR3 length equals 14 residues. Germline CDR1 and CDR2: MRHNA and SNTAGT. The ends lost 7 bases at V and 9 bases at J; junction bases unmatched: 12. The CDR3 loop reads CASILGQGKDCYTF. The CDR3, as DNA: TGTGCCAGCATCCTGGGACAGGGAAAGGATTGCTACACCTTC.

As for this clone: With a much larger clone just one base away, this may be a read error. V gene TRBV19 combines with J gene TRBJ2-4; 12 bases map to TRBD2. CDR1 is LNHDA and CDR2 is SQIVND in the germline V gene (reference sequence). The CDR3 has 17 amino acids. The CDR3 DNA sequence: TGTGCCAGTCCGGGACTAGCGGGTTTCGATTCCAATAACATTCAGTACTTC. Translation gives CASPGLAGFDSNNIQYF.

This clone showed up many times. CDR3 residues: CARARDKNYEQYF. The CDR3 DNA reads TGTGCCAGGGCCCGGGACAAAAACTACGAGCAGTACTTC. The V gene is TRBV27, the J gene TRBJ2-7; D is possibly TRBD1 (6 bases). V gave up 9 bases and J gave up 3 bases, with 15 bases separating them. The V gene's germline CDR1 is MNHEY and CDR2 SMNVEV (reference sequence). This CDR3 contains 13 residues.

The rearrangement joins TRBV2 to TRBJ2-1; 9 bases are shared with TRBD2. The CDR3 extends over 14 amino acids. Germline-derived CDR1 and CDR2 are SNHLY and FYNNEI. Trimming took 8 bases from V and 4 from J; bases not matched to a gene: 6. The CDR3 spells CASQRGAMYNEQFF. The CDR3 DNA follows: TGTGCCAGCCAGCGGGGGGCCATGTACAATGAGCAGTTCTTC.

There are many counts of this clone. The chain is built from TRBV5-5 and TRBJ2-7, with D possibly being TRBD2 (6 bases). CDR3 length: 15 amino acids. V gave up 1 base and J gave up 3 bases, with 14 bases separating them. The germline CDR1 and CDR2 sequences are SGHKS and YYEKEE (reference sequence). The CDR3 DNA sequence: TGTGCCAGCAGCTTGTCCCCCGCCGGGGGCTACGAGCAGTACTTC. This translates into CASSLSPAGGYEQYF. The full variable domain, rest sourced from reference TRBV5-5 and TRBJ2-7, is DAGVTQSPTHLIKTRGQQVTLRCSPISGHKSVSWYQQVLGQGPQFIFQYYEKEERGRGNFPDRFSARQFPNYSSELNVNALLLGDSALYLCASSLSPAGGYEQYFGPGTRLTVT.

This clone has ten or more counts. The chain employs TRBV24-1 and TRBJ2-1, with a weak D call TRBD2 (5 bases). CDR3 length equals 15 residues. V was trimmed by 5 bases and J by 8 bases, leaving 18 bases between them. Germline V CDR1 and CDR2: KGHDR, SFDVKD. CDR3 amino acids: CATSAPGYGVDEQFF. CDR3 nucleotide sequence: TGTGCCACCAGTGCCCCGGGATACGGGGTCGATGAGCAGTTCTTC.

This clone was seen a handful of times. A single base separates this from a much larger clone, so it may be a read error. The chain carries TRBV12-3 or TRBV12-4 and TRBJ2-2; D gene uncertain. CDR3 length equals 14 residues. With 6 bases removed from V and 4 bases from J, the gap between germline ends came to 12 bases. Here the CDR3 reads CASSPSWSTGELFF. Written as DNA, the CDR3 is TGTGCCAGCAGCCCCTCCTGGTCCACCGGGGAGCTGTTTTTT.

In this sample, this clone turned up many times. This chain connects TRBV24-1 to TRBJ2-3; 7 positions agree with TRBD2. V lost 5 bases, J lost 1 base, and 2 bases stayed unmatched. CDR1 KGHDR and CDR2 SFDVKD come from the germline V gene. This CDR3 is built from 14 residues. In DNA form, the CDR3 reads TGTGCCACCAGTGGGGAGGGACGCACAGATACGCAGTATTTT. Translation: CATSGEGRTDTQYF.

This clone was seen many times. This chain links TRBV6-6 with TRBJ2-2; 7 bases agree with TRBD1. The CDR3 is 15 residues long. Germline CDR1 reads MNHNY; CDR2 reads SVGAGI (reference sequence). Losses at the gene ends were 2 bases for V and 4 bases for J; bases not matched to a gene: 4. CDR3 loop: CASSYLDRVTGELFF. CDR3 coding DNA: TGTGCCAGCAGTTACCTCGACAGGGTCACCGGGGAGCTGTTTTTT.

At least ten counts were recorded for this clone. V is TRBV11-3 and J is TRBJ2-5, with D hard to call. This CDR3 is built from 12 residues. Germline V gene lookup returns CDR1 SGHNT and CDR2 YENEEA. The V end was cut by 5 bases, the J end by 0 bases, with 4 bases between. CDR3 protein: CASSQNQETQYF. The CDR3 nucleotides read TGTGCCAGCAGCCAGAACCAAGAGACCCAGTACTTC.

The table lists this clone with many counts. This chain links TRBV6-5 with TRBJ2-7; 7 bases are a match to TRBD1. Germline assignment: CDR1 MNHEY and CDR2 SVGAGI. Germline trimming cut 1 base from V and 6 bases from J; bases unmatched to any gene: 9. There are 15 residues in the CDR3. The CDR3 is CASSYFLPGQSEQYF. CDR3 DNA: TGTGCCAGCAGTTACTTTCTTCCGGGACAGAGCGAGCAGTACTTC.